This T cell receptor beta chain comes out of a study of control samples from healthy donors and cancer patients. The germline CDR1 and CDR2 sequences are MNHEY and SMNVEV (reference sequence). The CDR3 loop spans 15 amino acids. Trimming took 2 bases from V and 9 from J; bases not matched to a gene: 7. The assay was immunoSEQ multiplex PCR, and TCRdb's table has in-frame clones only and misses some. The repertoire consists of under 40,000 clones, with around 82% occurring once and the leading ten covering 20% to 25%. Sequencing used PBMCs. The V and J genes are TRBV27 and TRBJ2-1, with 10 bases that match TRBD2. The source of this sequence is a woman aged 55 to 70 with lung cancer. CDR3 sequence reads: CASSLSLAGVGEQFF. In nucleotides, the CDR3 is TGTGCCAGCAGTTTAAGTCTAGCGGGAGTTGGTGAGCAGTTCTTC.